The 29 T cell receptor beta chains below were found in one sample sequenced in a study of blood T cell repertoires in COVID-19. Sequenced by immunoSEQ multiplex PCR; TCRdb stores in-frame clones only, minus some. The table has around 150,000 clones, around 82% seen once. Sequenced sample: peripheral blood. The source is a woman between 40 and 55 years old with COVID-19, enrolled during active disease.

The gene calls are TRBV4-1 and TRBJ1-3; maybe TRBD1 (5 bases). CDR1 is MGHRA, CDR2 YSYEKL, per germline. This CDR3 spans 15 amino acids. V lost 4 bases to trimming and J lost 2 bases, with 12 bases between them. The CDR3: CASSRLSGPGNTIYF. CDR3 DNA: TGCGCCAGCAGCCGTTTGTCAGGGCCTGGAAACACCATATATTTT.

The CDR3 DNA reads TGTGCCAGCTCACCACTTTCCGGGAACACTGAAGCTTTCTTT. This translates into CASSPLSGNTEAFF. The J gene is TRBJ1-1, the V gene TRBV18, with unresolved D. Germline CDR1 reads KGHSH; CDR2 reads LQKENI. The germline V and J ends were trimmed by 1 base and 1 base, with 7 bases remaining between them. The CDR3 totals 14 residues.

This CDR3 reads CASSFPGRTDTQYF. CDR3 nucleotide sequence: TGCGCCAGCAGCTTCCCAGGGCGCACAGATACGCAGTATTTT. The V call is TRBV5-1, the J call TRBJ2-3; D perhaps matches TRBD1 (5 bases). Germline-derived CDR1 and CDR2 are SGHRS and YFSETQ. Trimming pared 2 bases from V and 1 base from J, leaving 8 bases between. The CDR3 length is 14 residues.

The CDR3 is CASSAPGTSVIEQYF. The CDR3 bases are TGTGCCAGCAGCGCGCCCGGGACTAGTGTAATCGAGCAGTACTTC. The rearrangement joins TRBV5-4 to TRBJ2-7, with 8 bases matching TRBD2. The CDR3 is 15 residues long. The V gene end was trimmed by 4 bases and the J gene end by 6 bases; junction bases not matched to a gene: 12. Germline lookup yields CDR1 SGHNT and CDR2 YYREEE (reference sequence).

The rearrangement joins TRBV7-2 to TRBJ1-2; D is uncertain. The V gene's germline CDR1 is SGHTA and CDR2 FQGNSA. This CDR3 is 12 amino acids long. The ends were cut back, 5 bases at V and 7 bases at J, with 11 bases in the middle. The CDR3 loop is CASSPPLSGYTF. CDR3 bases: TGTGCCAGCAGCCCCCCCTTATCTGGCTACACCTTC.

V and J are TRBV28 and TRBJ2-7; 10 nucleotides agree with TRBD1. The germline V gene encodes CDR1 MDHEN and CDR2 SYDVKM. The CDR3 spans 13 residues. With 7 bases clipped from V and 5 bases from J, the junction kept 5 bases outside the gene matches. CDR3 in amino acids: CASTGQGINEQYF. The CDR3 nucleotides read TGTGCCAGCACGGGACAGGGGATTAACGAGCAGTACTTC. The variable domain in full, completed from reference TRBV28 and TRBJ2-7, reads DVKVTQSSRYLVKRTGEKVFLECVQDMDHENMFWYRQDPGLGLRLIYFSYDVKMKEKGDIPEGYSVSREKKERFSLILESASTNQTSMYLCASTGQGINEQYFGPGTRLTVT.

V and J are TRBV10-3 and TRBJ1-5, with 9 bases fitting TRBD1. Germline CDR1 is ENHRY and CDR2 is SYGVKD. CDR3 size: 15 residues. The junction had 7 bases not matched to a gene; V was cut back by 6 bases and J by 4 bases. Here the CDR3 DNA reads TGTGCCATCAGCGGGGACAGGGCACCGAATCAGCCCCAGCATTTT. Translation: CAISGDRAPNQPQHF.

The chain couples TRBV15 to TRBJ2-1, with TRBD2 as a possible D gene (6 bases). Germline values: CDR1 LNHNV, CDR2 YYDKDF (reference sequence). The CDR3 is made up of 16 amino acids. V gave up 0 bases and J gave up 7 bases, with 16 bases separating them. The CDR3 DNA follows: TGTGCCACCAGCAGAGAAACCGGGACTTATAGGAATGAGCAGTTCTTC. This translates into CATSRETGTYRNEQFF.

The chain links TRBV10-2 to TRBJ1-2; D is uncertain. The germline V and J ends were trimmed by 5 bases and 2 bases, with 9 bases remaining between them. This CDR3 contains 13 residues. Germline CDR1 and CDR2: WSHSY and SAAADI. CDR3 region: CASSSGNNYGYTF. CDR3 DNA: TGCGCCAGCAGTAGTGGCAACAACTATGGCTACACCTTC.

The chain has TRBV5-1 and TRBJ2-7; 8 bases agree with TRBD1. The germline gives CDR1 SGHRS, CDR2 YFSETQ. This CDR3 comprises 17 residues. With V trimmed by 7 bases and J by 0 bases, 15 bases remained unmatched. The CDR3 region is CASALPPGGPNSYEQYF. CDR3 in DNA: TGCGCCAGCGCACTTCCCCCAGGGGGCCCTAACTCCTACGAGCAGTACTTC.

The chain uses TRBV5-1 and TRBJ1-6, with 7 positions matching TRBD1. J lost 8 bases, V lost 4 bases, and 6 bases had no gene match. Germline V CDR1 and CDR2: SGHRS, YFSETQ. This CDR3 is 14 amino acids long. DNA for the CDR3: TGCGCCAGCAGCCTGAGGGGGCCCGATTCACCCCTCCACTTT. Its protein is CASSLRGPDSPLHF.

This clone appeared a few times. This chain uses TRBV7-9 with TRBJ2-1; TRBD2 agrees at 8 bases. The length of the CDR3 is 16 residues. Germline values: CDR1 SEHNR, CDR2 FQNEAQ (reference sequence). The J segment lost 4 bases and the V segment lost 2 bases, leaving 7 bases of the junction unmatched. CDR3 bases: TGTGCCAGCAGCTTAACAAGGACTAGCAGATACAATGAGCAGTTCTTC. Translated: CASSLTRTSRYNEQFF.

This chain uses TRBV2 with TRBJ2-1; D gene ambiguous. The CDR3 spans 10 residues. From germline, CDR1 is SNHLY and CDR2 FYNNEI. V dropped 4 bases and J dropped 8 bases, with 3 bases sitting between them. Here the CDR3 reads CASSVYEQFF. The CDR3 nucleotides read TGTGCCAGCAGTGTCTATGAGCAGTTCTTC.

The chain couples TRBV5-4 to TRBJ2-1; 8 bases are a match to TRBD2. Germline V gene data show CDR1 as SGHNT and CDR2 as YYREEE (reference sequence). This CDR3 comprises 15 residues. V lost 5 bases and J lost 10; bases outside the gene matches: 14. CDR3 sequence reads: CASRTGLAGNPEQFF. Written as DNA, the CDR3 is TGTGCCAGCAGAACAGGTCTAGCGGGCAATCCAGAGCAGTTCTTC.

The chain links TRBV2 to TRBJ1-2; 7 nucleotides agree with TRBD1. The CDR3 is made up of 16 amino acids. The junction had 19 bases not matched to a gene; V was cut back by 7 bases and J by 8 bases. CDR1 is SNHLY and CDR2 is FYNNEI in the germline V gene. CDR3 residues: CASTKDRLGPVWGYTF. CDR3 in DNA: TGTGCCAGCACCAAGGACAGGTTGGGGCCCGTTTGGGGCTACACCTTC.

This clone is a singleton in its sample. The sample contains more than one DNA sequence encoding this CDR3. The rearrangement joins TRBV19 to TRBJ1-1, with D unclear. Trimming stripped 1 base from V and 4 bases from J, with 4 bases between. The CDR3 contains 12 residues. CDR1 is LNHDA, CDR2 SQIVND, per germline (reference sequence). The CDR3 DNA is TGTGCCAGTAGTATAGGGCTCACTGAAGCTTTCTTT. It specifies CASSIGLTEAFF.

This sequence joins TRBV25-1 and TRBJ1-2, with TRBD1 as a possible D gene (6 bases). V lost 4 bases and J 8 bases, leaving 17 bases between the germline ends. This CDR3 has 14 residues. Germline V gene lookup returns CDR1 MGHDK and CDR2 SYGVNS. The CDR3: CASSALTGFGGYTF. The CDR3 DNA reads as TGTGCCAGCAGTGCCCTGACAGGATTTGGGGGCTACACCTTC.

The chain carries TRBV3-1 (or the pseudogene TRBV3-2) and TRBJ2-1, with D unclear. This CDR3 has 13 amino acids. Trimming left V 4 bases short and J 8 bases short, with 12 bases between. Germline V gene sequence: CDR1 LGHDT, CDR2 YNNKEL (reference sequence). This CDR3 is CASSPRTMDEQFF. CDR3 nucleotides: TGTGCCAGCAGCCCCCGTACAATGGATGAGCAGTTCTTC.

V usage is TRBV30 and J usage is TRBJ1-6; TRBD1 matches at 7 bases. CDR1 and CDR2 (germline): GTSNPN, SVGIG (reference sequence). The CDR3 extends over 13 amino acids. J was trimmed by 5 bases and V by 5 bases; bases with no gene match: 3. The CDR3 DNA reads TGTGCCTGGGATACAGGGGATAATTCACCCCTCCACTTT. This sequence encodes CAWDTGDNSPLHF. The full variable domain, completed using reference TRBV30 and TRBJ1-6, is SQTIHQWPATLVQPVGSPLSLECTVEGTSNPNLYWYRQAAGRGLQLLFYSVGIGQISSEVPQNLSASRPQDRQFILSSKKLLLSDSGFYLCAWDTGDNSPLHFGNGTRLTVT.

The CDR3 region is CASTGLAVLYNEQFF. The CDR3 DNA reads as TGTGCCAGCACGGGACTAGCGGTACTCTACAATGAGCAGTTCTTC. J is TRBJ2-1 and V is TRBV27; 11 nucleotides agree with TRBD2. V lost 7 bases to trimming and J lost 3 bases; unmatched junction nucleotides: 5. Germline V lookup: CDR1 MNHEY, CDR2 SMNVEV (reference sequence). CDR3 length: 15 residues.

CDR3 sequence (DNA): TGTGCCAGCAGCGTAGGAGGAATCGGTCAGCCCCAGCATTTT. Its translation is CASSVGGIGQPQHF. The rearrangement joins TRBV9 to TRBJ1-5; D uncertain. Germline V lookup: CDR1 SGDLS, CDR2 YYNGEE. Trimming stripped 0 bases from V and 6 bases from J, with 10 bases between. The CDR3 runs 14 residues.

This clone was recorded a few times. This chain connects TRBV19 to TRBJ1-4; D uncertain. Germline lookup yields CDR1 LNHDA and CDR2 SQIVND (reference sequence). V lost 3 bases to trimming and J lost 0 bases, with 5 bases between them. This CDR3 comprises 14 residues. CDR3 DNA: TGTGCCAGTAGTATGGGAGCAACTAATGAAAAACTGTTTTTT. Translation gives CASSMGATNEKLFF.

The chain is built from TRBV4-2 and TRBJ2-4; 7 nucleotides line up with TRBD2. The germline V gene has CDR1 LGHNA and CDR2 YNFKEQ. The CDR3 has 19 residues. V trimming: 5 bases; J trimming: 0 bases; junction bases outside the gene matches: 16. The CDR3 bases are TGTGCCAGCAGCTTGAACGCCGGGACTAACAGACGAGCCAAAAACATTCAGTACTTC. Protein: CASSLNAGTNRRAKNIQYF.

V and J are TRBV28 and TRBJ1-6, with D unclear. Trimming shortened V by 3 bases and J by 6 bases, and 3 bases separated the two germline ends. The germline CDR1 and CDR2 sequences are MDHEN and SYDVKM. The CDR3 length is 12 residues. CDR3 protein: CASSFSNSPLHF. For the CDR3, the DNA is TGTGCCAGCAGTTTTAGTAATTCACCCCTCCACTTT.

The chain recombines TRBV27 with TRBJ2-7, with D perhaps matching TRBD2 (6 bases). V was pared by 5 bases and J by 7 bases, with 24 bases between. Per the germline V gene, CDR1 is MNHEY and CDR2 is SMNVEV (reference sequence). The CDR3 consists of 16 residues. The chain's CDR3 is CASSHGGGGVYGEQYF. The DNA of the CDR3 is TGTGCCAGCAGTCATGGAGGCGGCGGGGTATATGGGGAGCAGTACTTC.

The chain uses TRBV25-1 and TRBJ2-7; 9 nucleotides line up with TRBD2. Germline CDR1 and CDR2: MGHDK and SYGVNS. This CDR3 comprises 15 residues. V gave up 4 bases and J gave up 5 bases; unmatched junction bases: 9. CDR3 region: CASSVPGLATHEQYF. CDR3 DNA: TGTGCCAGCAGTGTACCGGGACTAGCCACCCACGAGCAGTACTTC.

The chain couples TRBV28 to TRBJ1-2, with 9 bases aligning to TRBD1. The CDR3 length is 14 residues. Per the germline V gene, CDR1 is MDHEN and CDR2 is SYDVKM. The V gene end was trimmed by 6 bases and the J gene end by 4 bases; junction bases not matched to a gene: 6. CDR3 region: CASSGGTGIYGYTF. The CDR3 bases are TGTGCCAGCAGCGGAGGGACAGGGATCTATGGCTACACCTTC.

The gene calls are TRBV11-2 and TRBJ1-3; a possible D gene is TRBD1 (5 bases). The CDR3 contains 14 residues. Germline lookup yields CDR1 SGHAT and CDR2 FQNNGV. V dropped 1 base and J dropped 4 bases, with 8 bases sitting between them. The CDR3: CASSLAWTGNTIYF. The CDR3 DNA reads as TGTGCCAGCAGCTTAGCGTGGACAGGAAACACCATATATTTT.

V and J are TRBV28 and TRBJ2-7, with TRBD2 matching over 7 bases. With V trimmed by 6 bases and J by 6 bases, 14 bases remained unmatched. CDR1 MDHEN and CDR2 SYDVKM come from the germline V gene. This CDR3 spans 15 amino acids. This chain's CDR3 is CASRLVGGGTSEQYF. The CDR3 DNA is TGTGCCAGCAGGCTCGTGGGGGGAGGGACGAGCGAGCAGTACTTC.